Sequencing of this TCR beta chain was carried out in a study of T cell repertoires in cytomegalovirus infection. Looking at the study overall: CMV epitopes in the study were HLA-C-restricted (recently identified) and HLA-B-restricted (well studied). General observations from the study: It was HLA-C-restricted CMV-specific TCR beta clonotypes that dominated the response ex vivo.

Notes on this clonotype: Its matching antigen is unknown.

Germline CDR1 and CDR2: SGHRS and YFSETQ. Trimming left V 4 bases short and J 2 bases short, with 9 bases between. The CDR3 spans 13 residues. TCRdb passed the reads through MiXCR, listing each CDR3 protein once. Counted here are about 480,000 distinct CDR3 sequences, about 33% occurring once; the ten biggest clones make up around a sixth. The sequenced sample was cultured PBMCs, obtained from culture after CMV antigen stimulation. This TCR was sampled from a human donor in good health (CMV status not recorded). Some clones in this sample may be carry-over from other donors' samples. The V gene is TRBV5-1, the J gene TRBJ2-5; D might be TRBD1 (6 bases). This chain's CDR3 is CASSRQVQETQYF. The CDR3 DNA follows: TGCGCCAGCAGCCGACAGGTTCAAGAGACCCAGTACTTC.